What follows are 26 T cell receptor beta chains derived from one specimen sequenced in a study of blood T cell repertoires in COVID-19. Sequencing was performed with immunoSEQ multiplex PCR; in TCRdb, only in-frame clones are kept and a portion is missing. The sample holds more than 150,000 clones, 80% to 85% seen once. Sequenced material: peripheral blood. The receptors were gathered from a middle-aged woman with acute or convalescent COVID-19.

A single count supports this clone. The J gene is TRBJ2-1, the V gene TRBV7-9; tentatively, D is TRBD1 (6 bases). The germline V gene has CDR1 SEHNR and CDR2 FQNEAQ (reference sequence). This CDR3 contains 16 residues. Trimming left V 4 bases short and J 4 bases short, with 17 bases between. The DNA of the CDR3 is TGTGCCAGCAGCTCCCTGGGGCAGGGGCTATACAATGAGCAGTTCTTC. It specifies CASSSLGQGLYNEQFF.

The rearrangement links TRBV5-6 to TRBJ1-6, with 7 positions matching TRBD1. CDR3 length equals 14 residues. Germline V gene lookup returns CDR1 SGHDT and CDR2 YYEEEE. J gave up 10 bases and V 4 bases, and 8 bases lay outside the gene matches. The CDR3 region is CASSPTGYGSPLHF. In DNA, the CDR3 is TGTGCCAGCAGCCCGACAGGGTATGGGTCACCCCTCCACTTT. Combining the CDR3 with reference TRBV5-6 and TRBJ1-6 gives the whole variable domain DAGVTQSPTHLIKTRGQQVTLRCSPKSGHDTVSWYQQALGQGPQFIFQYYEEEERQRGNFPDRFSGHQFPNYSSELNVNALLLGDSALYLCASSPTGYGSPLHFGNGTRLTVT.

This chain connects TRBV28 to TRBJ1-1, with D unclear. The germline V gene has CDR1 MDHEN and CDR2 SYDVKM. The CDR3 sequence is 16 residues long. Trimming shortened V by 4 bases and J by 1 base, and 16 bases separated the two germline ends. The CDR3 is CASSSLQLGGNTEAFF. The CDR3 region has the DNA TGTGCCAGCAGTTCACTACAATTAGGCGGGAACACTGAAGCTTTCTTT.

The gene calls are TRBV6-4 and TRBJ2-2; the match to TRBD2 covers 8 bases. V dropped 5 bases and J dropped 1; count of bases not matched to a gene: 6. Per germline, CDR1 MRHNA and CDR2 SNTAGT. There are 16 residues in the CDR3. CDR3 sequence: CASSPRSGRNTGELFF. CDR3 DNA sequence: TGTGCCAGCAGTCCGCGAAGCGGGAGGAACACCGGGGAGCTGTTTTTT.

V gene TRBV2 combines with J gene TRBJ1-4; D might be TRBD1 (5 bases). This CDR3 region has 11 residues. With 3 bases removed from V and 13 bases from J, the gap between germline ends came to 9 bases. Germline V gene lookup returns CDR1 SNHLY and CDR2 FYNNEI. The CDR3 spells CASSEDQGLFF. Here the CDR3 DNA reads TGTGCCAGCAGTGAGGATCAGGGACTGTTTTTT.

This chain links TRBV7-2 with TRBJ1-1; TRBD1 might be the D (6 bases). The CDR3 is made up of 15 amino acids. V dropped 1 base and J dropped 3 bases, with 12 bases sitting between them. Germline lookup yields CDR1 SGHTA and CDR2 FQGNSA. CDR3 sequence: CASSLEGGGDTEAFF. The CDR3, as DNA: TGTGCCAGCAGCTTAGAGGGGGGAGGGGACACTGAAGCTTTCTTT.

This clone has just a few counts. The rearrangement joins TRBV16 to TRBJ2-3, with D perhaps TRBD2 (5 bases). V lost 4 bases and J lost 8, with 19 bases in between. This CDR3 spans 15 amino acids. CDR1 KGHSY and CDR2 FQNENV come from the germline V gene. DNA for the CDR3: TGTGCCAGCAGCCCCGAAGGCTTTCCCGAGGGTACGCAGTATTTT. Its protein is CASSPEGFPEGTQYF.

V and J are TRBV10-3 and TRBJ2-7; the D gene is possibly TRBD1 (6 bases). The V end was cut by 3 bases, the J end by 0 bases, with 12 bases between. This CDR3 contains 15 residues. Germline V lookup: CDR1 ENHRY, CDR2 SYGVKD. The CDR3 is CAISDGPDSSYEQYF. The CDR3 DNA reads TGTGCCATCAGTGACGGCCCGGACAGCTCCTACGAGCAGTACTTC.

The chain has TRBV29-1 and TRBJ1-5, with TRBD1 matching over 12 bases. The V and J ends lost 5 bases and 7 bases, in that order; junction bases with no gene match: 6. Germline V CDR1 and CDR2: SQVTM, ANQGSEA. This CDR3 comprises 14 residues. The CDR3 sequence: CSVNSGTGGQPQHF. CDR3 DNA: TGCAGCGTTAATAGTGGGACAGGGGGCCAGCCCCAGCATTTT.

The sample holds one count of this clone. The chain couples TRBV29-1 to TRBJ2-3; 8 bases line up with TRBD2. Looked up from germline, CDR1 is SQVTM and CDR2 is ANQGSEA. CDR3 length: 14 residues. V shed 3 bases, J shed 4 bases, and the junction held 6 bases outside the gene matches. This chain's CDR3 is CSVDGVAGSDTQYF. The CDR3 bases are TGCAGCGTTGACGGAGTAGCGGGATCAGATACGCAGTATTTT.

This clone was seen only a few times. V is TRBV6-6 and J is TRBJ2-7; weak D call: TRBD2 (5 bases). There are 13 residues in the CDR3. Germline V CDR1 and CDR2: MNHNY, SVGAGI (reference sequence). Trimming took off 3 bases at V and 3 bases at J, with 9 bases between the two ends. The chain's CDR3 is CASSYSEGYEQYF. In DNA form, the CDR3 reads TGTGCCAGCAGTTATTCTGAGGGCTACGAGCAGTACTTC.

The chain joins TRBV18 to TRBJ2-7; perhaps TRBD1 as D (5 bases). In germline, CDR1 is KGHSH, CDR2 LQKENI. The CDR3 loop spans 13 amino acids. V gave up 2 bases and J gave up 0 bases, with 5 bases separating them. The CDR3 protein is CASSPRGSYEQYF. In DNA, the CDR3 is TGTGCCAGCTCACCAAGGGGCTCCTACGAGCAGTACTTC. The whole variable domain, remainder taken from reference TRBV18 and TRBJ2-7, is NAGVMQNPRHLVRRRGQEARLRCSPMKGHSHVYWYRQLPEEGLKFMVYLQKENIIDESGMPKERFSAEFPKEGPSILRIQQVVRGDSAAYFCASSPRGSYEQYFGPGTRLTVT.

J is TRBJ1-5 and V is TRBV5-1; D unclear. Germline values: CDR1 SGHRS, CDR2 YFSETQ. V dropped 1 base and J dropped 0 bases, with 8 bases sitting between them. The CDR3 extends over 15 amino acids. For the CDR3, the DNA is TGCGCCAGCAGCTTGTCGGGGAATAGCAATCAGCCCCAGCATTTT. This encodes CASSLSGNSNQPQHF.

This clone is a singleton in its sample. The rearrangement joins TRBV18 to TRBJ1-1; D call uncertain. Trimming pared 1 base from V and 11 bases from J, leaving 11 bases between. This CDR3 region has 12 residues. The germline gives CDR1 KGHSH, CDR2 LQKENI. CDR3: CASSPRAGGAFF. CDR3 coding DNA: TGTGCCAGCTCACCACGGGCGGGAGGGGCTTTCTTT.

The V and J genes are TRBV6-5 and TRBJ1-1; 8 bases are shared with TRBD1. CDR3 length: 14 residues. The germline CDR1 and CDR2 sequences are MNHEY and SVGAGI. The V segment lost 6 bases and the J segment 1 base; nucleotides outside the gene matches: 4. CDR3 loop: CASRKDRENTEAFF. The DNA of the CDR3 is TGTGCCAGCAGAAAGGACAGGGAGAACACTGAAGCTTTCTTT.

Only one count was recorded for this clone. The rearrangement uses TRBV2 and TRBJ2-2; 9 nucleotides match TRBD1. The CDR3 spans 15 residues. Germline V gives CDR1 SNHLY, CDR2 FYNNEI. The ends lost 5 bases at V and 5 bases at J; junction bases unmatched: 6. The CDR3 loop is CASSRGQGGTGELFF. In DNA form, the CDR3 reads TGTGCCAGCAGTCGGGGACAGGGAGGAACCGGGGAGCTGTTTTTT.

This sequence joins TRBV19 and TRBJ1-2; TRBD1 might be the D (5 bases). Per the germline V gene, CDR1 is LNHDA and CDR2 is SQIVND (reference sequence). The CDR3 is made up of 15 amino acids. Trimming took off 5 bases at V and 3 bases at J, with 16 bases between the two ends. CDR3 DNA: TGTGCCAGTAGTCTCGGGAGGGGCAGTTACTATGGCTACACCTTC. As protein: CASSLGRGSYYGYTF.

The CDR3 nucleotides read TGTGCCAGCAGCCTTGGTGGGGGGGTCAATCAGCCCCAGCATTTT. Amino acids: CASSLGGGVNQPQHF. The chain employs TRBV7-9 and TRBJ1-5, with D maybe TRBD1 (5 bases). CDR3 size: 15 residues. V was clipped by 5 bases and J by 3 bases, with 14 bases between them. Germline lookup yields CDR1 SEHNR and CDR2 FQNEAQ (reference sequence).

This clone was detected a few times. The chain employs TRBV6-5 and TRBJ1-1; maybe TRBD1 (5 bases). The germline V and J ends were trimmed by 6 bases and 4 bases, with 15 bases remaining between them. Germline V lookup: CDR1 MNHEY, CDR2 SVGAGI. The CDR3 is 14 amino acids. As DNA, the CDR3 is TGTGCCAGCAGCGTAGTAGTCGGGGGCACTGAAGCTTTCTTT. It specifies CASSVVVGGTEAFF.

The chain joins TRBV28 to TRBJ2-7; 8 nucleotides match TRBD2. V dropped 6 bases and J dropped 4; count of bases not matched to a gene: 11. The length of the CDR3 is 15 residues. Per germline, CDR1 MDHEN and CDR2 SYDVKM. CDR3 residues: CASSRDRGGGYEQYF. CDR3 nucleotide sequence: TGTGCCAGCAGCCGAGACCGGGGGGGTGGGTACGAGCAGTACTTC.

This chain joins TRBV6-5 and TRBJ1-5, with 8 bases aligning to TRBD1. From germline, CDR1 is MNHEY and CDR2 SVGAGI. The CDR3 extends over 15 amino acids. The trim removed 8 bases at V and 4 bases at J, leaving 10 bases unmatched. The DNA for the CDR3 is TGTGCCAGCCAACCCGGGGACAGGCCAAATCAGCCCCAGCATTTT. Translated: CASQPGDRPNQPQHF.

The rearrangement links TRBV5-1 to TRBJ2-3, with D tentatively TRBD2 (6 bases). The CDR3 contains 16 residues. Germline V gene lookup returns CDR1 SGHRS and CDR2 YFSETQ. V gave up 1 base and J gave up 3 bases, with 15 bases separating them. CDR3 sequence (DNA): TGCGCCAGCAGCTTGTCCCCGGGAGAGGGGACAGATACGCAGTATTTT. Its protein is CASSLSPGEGTDTQYF. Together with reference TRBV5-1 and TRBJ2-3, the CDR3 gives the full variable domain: KAGVTQTPRYLIKTRGQQVTLSCSPISGHRSVSWYQQTPGQGLQFLFEYFSETQRNKGNFPGRFSGRQFSNSRSEMNVSTLELGDSALYLCASSLSPGEGTDTQYFGPGTRLTVL.

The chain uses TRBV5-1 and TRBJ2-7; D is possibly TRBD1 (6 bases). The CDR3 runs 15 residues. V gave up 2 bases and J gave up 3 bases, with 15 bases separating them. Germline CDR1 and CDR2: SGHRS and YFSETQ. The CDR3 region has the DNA TGCGCCAGCAGCTTTGATACAGGGAACTACTACGAGCAGTACTTC. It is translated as CASSFDTGNYYEQYF.

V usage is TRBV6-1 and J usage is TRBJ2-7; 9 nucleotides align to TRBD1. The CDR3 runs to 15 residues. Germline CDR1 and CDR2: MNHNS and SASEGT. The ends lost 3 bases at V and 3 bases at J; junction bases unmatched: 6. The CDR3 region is CASSDPDRGLYEQYF. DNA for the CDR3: TGTGCCAGCAGTGACCCGGACAGGGGACTCTACGAGCAGTACTTC.

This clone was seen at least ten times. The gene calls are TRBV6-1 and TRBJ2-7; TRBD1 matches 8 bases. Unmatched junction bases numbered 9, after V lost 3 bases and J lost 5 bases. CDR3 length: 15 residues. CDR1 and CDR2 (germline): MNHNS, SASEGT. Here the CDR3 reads CASSEGGQGADEQYF. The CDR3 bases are TGTGCCAGCAGTGAGGGGGGCCAGGGGGCTGACGAGCAGTACTTC.

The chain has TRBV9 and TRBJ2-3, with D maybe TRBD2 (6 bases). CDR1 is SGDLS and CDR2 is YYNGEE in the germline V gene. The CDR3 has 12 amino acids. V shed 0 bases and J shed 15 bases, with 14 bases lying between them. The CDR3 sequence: CASSVEKGLLYF. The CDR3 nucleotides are TGTGCCAGCAGCGTAGAAAAGGGACTTCTATATTTT.